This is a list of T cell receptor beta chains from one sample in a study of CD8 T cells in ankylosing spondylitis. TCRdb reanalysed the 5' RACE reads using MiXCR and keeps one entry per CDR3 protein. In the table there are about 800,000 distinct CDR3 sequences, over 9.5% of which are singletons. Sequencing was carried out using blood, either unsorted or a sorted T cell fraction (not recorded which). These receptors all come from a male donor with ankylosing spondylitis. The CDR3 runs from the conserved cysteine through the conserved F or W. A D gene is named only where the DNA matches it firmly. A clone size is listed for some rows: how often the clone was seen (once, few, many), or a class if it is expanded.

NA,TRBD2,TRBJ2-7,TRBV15,TGTGCCACCAGCAGAGGAGGACTAGAGGGATCCTACGAGCAGTACTTC,CATSRGGLEGSYEQYF
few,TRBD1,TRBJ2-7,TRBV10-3,TGTGCCATCAGTGAGTCAGATAGGGGGCGACACGAGCAGTACTTC,CAISESDRGRHEQYF
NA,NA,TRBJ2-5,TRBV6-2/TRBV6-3,TGTGCCAGCAGTAATTCGGAGACCCAGTACTTC,CASSNSETQYF
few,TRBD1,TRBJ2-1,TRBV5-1,TGCGCCAGCAGCTTGGCGACAGGGGTCACCTACAATGAGCAGTTCTTC,CASSLATGVTYNEQFF
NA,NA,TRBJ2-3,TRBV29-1,TGCAGCGTGGGGGAGGGGGACGCAGATACGCAGTATTTT,CSVGEGDADTQYF
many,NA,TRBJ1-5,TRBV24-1,TGTGCCACCAAAGGGACGGGGAATCAGCCCCAGCATTTT,CATKGTGNQPQHF
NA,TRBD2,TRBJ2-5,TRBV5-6,TGTGCCAGCAGCTCCCCCAGGGAGGGGGAGACCCAGTACTTC,CASSSPREGETQYF
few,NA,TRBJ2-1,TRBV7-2,TGTGCCAGCACTTTGGGCAGCCTCCGCTACAATGAGCAGTTCTTC,CASTLGSLRYNEQFF
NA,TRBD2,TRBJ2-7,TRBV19,TGTGCCAGTAGTATCATTTCTAGCGGGACTAGCGAGCAGTACTTC,CASSIISSGTSEQYF
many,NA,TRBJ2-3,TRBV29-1,TGCAGCGTCACTCCCGTGGGCACAGATACGCAGTATTTT,CSVTPVGTDTQYF
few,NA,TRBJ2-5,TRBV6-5,TGTGCCAGCAGTTACTCGATAGGGTTGGAGACCCAGTACTTC,CASSYSIGLETQYF
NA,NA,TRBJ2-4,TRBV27,TGTGCCAGCAGTTTAGCTTTGGGTGACGCCAAAAACATTCAGTACTTC,CASSLALGDAKNIQYF
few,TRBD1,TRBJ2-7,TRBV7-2,TGTGCCAGCAGCTTAGTCCTTGGGACAGGGGGAAGGGAGCAGTACTTC,CASSLVLGTGGREQYF
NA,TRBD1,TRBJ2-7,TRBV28,TGTGCCAGCGACAGGGCTGATAAAGACGAGCAGTACTTC,CASDRADKDEQYF
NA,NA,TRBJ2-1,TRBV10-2,TGCGCCAGCAGAGCGGGACAGGCTAGGGAGCAGTTCTTC,CASRAGQAREQFF
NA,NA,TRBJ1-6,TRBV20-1,TGCAGTGCTAGAGATAGGGGGGAATTCTCCTATAATTCACCCCTCCACTTT,CSARDRGEFSYNSPLHF
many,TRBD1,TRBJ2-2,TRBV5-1,TGCGCCAGCAGCAGTAGGGGGCTGGCTTCCACCGGGGAGCTGTTTTTT,CASSSRGLASTGELFF